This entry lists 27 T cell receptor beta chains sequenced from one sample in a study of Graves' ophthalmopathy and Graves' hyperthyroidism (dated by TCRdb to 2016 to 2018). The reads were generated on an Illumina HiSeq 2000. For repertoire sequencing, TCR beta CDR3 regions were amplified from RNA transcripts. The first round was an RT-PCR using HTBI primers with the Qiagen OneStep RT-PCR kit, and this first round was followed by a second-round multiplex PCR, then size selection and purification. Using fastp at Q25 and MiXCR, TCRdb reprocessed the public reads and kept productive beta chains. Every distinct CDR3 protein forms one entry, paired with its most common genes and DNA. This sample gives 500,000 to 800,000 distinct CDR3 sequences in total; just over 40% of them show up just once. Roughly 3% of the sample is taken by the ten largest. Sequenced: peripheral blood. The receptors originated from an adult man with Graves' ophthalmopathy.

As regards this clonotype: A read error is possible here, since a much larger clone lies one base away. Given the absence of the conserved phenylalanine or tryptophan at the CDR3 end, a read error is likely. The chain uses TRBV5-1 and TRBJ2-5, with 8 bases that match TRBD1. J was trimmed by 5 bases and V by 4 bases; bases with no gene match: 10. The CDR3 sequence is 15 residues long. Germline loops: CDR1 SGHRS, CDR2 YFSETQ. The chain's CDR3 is CASSQPRQGWETQYV. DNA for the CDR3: TGCGCCAGCAGCCAACCACGACAGGGGTGGGAGACCCAGTACGTC.

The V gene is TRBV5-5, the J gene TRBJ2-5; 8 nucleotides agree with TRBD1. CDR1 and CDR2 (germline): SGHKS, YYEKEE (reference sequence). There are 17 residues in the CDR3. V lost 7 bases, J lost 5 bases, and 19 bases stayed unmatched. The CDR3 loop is CASQPRQGRSATETQYF. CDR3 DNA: TGTGCCAGCCAGCCAAGACAGGGGCGGTCCGCAACGGAGACCCAGTACTTC.

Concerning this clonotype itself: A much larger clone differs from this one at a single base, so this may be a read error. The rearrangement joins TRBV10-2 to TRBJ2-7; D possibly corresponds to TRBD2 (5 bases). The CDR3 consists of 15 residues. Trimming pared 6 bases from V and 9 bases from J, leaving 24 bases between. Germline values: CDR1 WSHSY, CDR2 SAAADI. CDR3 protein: CASSFGVYAGDGQYF. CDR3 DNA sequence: TGCGCCAGCAGCTTCGGTGTCTATGCGGGTGACGGGCAGTACTTC.

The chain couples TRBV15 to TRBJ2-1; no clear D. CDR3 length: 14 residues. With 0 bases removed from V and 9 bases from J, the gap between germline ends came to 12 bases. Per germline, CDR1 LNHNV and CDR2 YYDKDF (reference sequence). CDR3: CATSRDGEGPEQFF. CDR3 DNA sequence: TGTGCCACCAGCAGAGATGGTGAAGGGCCTGAGCAGTTCTTC.

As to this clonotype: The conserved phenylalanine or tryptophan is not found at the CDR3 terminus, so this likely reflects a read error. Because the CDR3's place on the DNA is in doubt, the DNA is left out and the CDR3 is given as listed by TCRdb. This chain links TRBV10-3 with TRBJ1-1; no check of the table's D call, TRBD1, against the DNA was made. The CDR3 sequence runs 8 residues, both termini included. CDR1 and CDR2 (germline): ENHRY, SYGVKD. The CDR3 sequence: CATGGGNS.

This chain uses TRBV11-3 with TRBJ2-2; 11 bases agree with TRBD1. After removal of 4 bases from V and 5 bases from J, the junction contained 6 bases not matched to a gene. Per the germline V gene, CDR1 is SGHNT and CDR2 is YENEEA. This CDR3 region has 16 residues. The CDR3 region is CASSYGQGAGTGELFF. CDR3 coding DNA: TGTGCCAGCAGCTACGGACAGGGGGCGGGAACCGGGGAGCTGTTTTTT.

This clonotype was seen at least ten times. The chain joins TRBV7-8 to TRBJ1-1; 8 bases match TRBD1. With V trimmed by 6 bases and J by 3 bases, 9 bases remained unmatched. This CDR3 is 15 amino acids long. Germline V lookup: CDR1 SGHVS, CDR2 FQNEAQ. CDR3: CASSPAGTGHTEAFF. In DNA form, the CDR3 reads TGTGCCAGCAGTCCTGCCGGGACAGGTCACACTGAAGCTTTCTTT.

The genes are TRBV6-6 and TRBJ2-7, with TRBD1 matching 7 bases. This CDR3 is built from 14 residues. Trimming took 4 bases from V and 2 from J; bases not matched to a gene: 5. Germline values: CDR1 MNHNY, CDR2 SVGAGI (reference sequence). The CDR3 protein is CASSFYRGTYEQYF. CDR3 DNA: TGTGCCAGCAGTTTTTACAGGGGAACCTACGAGCAGTACTTC.

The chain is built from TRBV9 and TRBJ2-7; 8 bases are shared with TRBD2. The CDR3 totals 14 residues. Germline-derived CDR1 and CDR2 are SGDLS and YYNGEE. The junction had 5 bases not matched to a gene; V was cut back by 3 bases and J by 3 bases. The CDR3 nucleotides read TGTGCCAGCAGCGCCAGGCTAGCGGGCTACGAGCAGTACTTC. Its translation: CASSARLAGYEQYF.

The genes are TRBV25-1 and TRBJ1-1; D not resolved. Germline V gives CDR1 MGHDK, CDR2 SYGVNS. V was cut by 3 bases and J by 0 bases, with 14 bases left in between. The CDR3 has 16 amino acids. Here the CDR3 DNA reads TGTGCCAGCAGTGACTGGGGAACGGACTTGAACACTGAAGCTTTCTTT. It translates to CASSDWGTDLNTEAFF.

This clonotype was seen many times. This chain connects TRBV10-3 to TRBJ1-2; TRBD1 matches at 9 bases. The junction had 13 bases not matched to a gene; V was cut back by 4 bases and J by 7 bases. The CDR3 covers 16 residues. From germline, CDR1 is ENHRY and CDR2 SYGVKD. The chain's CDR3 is CAISGLPGQGSGGYTF. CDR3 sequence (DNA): TGTGCCATCAGTGGGCTACCGGGACAGGGATCAGGTGGCTACACCTTC.

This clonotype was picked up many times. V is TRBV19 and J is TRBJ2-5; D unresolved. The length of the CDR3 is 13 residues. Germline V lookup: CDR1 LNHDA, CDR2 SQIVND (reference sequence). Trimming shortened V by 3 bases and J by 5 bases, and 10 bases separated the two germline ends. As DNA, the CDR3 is TGTGCCAGTAGTATTGGGTCGGCGGAGACCCAGTACTTC. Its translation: CASSIGSAETQYF.

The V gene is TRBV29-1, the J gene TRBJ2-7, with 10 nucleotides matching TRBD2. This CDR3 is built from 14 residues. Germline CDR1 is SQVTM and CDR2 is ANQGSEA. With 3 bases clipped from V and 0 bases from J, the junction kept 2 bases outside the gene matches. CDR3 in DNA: TGCAGCGTTGAGGGACTAGCGAGCTCCTACGAGCAGTACTTC. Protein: CSVEGLASSYEQYF.

The CDR3 protein is CASSDRVVTNEKLFF. The CDR3 nucleotides read TGTGCCAGCAGCGACAGGGTGGTAACTAATGAAAAACTGTTTTTT. The gene calls are TRBV7-2 and TRBJ1-4, with 7 bases that match TRBD1. Germline V CDR1 and CDR2: SGHTA, FQGNSA. J lost 1 base, V lost 5 bases, and 4 bases had no gene match. The CDR3 covers 15 residues.

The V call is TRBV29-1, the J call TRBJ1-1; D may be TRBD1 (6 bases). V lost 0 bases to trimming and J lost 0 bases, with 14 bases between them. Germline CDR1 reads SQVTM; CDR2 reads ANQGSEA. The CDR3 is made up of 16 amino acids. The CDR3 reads CSVEDWAGVMNTEAFF. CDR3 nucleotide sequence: TGCAGCGTTGAAGATTGGGCAGGGGTTATGAACACTGAAGCTTTCTTT. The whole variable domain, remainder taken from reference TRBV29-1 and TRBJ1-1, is SAVISQKPSRDICQRGTSLTIQCQVDSQVTMMFWYRQQPGQSLTLIATANQGSEATYESGFVIDKFPISRPNLTFSTLTVSNMSPEDSSIYLCSVEDWAGVMNTEAFFGQGTRLTVV.

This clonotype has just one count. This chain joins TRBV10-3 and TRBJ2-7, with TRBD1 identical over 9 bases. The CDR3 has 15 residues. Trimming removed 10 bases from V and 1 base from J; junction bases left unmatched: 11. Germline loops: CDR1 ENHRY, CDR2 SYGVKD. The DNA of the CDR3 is TGTGCCAGCCGGAGGGACAGGGATATATCCTACGAGCAGTACTTC. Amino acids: CASRRDRDISYEQYF.

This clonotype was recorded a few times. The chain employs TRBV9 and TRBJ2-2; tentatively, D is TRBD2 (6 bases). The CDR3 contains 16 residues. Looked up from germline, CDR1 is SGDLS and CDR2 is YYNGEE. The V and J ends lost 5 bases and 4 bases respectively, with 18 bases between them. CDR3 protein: CASSSPAGLGTGELFF. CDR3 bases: TGTGCCAGCAGTTCCCCCGCGGGGTTGGGCACCGGGGAGCTGTTTTTT. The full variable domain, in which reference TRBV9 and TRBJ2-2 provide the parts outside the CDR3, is DSGVTQTPKHLITATGQRVTLRCSPRSGDLSVYWYQQSLDQGLQFLIQYYNGEERAKGNILERFSAQQFPDLHSELNLSSLELGDSALYFCASSSPAGLGTGELFFGEGSRLTVL.

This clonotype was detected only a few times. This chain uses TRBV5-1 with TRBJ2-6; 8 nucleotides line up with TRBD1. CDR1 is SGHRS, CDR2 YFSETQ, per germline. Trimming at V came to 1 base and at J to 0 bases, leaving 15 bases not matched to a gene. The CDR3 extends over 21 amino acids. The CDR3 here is CASSLKDPGQGGTSGANVLTF. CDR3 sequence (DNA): TGCGCCAGCAGCTTGAAGGATCCCGGACAGGGTGGAACCTCTGGGGCCAACGTCCTGACTTTC.

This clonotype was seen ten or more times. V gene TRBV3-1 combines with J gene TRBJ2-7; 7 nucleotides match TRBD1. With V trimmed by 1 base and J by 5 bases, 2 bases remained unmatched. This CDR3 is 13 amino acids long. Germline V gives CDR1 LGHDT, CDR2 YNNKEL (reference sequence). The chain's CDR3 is CASSQAGTDEQYF. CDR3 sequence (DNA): TGTGCCAGCAGCCAAGCTGGGACAGACGAGCAGTACTTC.

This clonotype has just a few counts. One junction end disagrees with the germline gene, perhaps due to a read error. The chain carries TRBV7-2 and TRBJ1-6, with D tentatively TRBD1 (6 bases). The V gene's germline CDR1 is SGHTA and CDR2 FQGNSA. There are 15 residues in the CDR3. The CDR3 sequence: CASSQDAGAGSPLHF. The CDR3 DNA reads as TGCGCCAGCAGCCAAGATGCAGGGGCCGGCTCACCCCTCCACTTT. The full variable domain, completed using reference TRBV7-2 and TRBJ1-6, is GAGVSQSPSNKVTEKGKDVELRCDPISGHTALYWYRQSLGQGLEFLIYFQGNSAPDKSGLPSDRFSAERTGGSVSTLTIQRTQQEDSAVYLCASSQDAGAGSPLHFGNGTRLTVT.

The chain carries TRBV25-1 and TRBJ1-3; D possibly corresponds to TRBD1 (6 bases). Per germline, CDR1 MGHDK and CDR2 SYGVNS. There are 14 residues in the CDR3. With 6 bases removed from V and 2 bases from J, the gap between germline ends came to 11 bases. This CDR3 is CASSSGDPGNTIYF. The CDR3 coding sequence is TGTGCCAGCAGCTCAGGGGATCCTGGAAACACCATATATTTT.

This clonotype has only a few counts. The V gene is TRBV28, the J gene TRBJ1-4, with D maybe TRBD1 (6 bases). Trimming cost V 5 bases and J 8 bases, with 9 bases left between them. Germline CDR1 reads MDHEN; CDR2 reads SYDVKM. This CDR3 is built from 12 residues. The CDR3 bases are TGTGCCAGCAGTATCAGGGGCGAAAAACTGTTTTTT. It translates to CASSIRGEKLFF.

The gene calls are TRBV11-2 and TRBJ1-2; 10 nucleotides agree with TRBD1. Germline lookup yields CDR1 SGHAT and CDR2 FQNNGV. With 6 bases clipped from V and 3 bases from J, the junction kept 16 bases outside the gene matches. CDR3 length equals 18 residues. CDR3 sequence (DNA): TGTGCCAGCAGGTCATATCCTTCGGTCGGGACAGGGGACTATGGCTACACCTTC. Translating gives CASRSYPSVGTGDYGYTF.

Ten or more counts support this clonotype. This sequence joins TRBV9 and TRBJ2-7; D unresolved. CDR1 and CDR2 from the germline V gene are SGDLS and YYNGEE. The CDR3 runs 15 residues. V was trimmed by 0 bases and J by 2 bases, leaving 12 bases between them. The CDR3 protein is CASSVGGGVTYEQYF. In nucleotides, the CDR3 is TGTGCCAGCAGCGTAGGAGGCGGCGTGACCTACGAGCAGTACTTC.

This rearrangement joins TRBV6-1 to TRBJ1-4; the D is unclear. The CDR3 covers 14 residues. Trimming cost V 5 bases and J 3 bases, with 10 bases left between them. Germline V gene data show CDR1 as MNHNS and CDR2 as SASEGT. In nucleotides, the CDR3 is TGTGCCAGCAGTCCCCCGGACCCTAATGAAAAACTGTTTTTT. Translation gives CASSPPDPNEKLFF.

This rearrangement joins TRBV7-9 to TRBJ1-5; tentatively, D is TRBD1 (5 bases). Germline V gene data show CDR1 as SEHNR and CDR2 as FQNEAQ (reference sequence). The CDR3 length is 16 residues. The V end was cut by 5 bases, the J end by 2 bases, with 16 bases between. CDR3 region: CASSPGEGIRNQPQHF. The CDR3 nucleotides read TGTGCCAGCAGCCCCGGGGAGGGGATACGCAATCAGCCCCAGCATTTT.

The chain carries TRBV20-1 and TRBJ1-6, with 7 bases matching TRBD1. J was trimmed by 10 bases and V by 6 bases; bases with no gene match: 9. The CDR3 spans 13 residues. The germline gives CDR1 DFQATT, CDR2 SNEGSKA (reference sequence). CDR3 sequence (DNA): TGCAGTGCCATCGGACAGGATCGGTCACCCCTCCACTTT. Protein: CSAIGQDRSPLHF.